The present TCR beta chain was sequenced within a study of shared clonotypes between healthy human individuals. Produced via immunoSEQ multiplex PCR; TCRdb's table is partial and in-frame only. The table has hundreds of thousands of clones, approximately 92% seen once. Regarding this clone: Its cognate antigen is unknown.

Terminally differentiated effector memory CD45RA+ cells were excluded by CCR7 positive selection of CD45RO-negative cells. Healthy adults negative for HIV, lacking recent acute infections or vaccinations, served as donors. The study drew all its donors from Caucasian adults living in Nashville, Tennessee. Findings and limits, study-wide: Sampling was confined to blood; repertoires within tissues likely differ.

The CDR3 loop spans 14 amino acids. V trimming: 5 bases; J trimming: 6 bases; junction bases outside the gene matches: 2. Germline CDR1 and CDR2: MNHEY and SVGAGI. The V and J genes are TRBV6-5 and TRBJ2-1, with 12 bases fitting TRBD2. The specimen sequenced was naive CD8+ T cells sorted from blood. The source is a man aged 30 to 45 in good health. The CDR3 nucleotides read TGTGCCAGCAGTATGGGACTAGCGGGCAATGAGCAGTTCTTC. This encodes CASSMGLAGNEQFF.